These 3 T cell receptor beta chains share one sample of origin, sequenced in a study of technical replicates of blood from a few donors. Measured with immunoSEQ multiplex PCR; TCRdb has only the in-frame clones, and not every one. The sample yields about 78,000 clones, 90% to 95% seen once. The sequenced material came from T cells isolated from PBMCs. These receptors originate from a human donor in good health.

The CDR3 DNA sequence: TGTGCCAGCAGCTTACTTTCTAACGACAGGGGGAGAATGAACACTGAAGCTTTCTTT. Its translation: CASSLLSNDRGRMNTEAFF. The chain links TRBV7-4 to TRBJ1-1; the match to TRBD1 covers 9 bases. Germline V gene sequence: CDR1 SGHVT, CDR2 SQSDAQ. Trimming at V came to 2 bases and at J to 0 bases, leaving 13 bases not matched to a gene. There are 19 residues in the CDR3. The complete variable domain, with remaining parts taken from reference TRBV7-4 and TRBJ1-1, reads GAGVSQSPRYKVAKRGRDVALRCDSISGHVTLYWYRQTLGQGSEVLTYSQSDAQRDKSGRPSGRFSAERPERSVSTLKIQRTEQGDSAVYLCASSLLSNDRGRMNTEAFFGQGTRLTVV.

This rearrangement joins TRBV30 to TRBJ1-1, with D tentatively TRBD1 (5 bases). The CDR3 extends over 14 amino acids. CDR1 GTSNPN and CDR2 SVGIG come from the germline V gene (reference sequence). Deletions cut 2 bases from V and 0 bases from J, with 10 bases between. This CDR3 is CAWSTDRVNTEAFF. The CDR3 DNA is TGTGCCTGGAGTACTGACAGAGTGAACACTGAAGCTTTCTTT.

V gene TRBV28 combines with J gene TRBJ2-7; 10 bases agree with TRBD2. Germline lookup yields CDR1 MDHEN and CDR2 SYDVKM. The CDR3 sequence is 15 residues long. Trimming took 2 bases from V and 7 from J; bases not matched to a gene: 8. The CDR3 DNA is TGTGCCAGCAGTTTAGGGCTAGCGGGAGTAAGTGAGCAGTACTTC. It translates to CASSLGLAGVSEQYF. Filled out from reference TRBV28 and TRBJ2-7, the complete variable domain reads DVKVTQSSRYLVKRTGEKVFLECVQDMDHENMFWYRQDPGLGLRLIYFSYDVKMKEKGDIPEGYSVSREKKERFSLILESASTNQTSMYLCASSLGLAGVSEQYFGPGTRLTVT.